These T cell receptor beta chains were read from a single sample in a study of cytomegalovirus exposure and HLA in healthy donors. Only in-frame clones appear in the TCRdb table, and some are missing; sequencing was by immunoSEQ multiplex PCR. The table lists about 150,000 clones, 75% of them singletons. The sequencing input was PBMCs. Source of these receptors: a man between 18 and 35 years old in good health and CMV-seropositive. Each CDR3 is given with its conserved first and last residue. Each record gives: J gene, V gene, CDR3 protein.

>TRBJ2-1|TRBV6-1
CASSEVGVGGGNEQFF
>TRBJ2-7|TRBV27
CASSSYSTGIQYF
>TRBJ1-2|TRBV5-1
CASSPRSGGDYGYTF
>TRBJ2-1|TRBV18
CASLAEDEQFF
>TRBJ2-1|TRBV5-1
CASSPQAGSNNEQFF
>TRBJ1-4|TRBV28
CASSPDSYNEKLFF
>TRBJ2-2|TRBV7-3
CASSLLAGETGELFF
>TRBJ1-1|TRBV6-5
CASTQGASNTEAFF
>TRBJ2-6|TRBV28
CASSWGQGVAGANVLTF
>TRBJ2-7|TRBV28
CASSSLAGGTYEQYF
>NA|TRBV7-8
CASSPKDRGINEQYF
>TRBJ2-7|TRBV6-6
CASSSGDEQYF
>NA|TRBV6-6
CASSYPWTGDSYEQYF
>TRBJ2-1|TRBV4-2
CASSQELLGEEREQFF
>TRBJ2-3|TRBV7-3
CASSGKTGRTLGTDTQYF
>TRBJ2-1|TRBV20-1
CSAATKGRQFF
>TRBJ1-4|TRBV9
CASSWGQGDEKLFF
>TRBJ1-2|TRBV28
CASSPGGFGGYTF
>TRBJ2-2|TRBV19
CASSIAGVYTGELFF
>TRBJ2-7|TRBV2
CASSEVREQYF
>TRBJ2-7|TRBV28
CATGTFTYEQYF
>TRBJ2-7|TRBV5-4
CASSLGTYEQYF
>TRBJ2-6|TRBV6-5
CASRGTGRGANVLTF
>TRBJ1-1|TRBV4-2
CASSHQGRMNTEAFF
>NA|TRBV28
CASTIADSYEQYF
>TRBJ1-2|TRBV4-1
CASSQSSRKDYGYTF
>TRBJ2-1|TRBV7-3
CASSLEPGLSAVNEQFF
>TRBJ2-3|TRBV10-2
CASSPSSGRSTDTQYF
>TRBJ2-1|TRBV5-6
CASSLVMREIRNEQFF
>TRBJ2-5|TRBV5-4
CASSSSLTSSGYQETQYF
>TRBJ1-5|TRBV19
CASSPPGGNQPQHF
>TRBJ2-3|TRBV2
CASSALAGLGDTQYF
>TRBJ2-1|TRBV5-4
CASSPLPGVKDEQFF
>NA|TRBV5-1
CASSMNRDYYEQYF
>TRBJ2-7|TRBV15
CATSRHQRENAEQYF
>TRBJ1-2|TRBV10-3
CAISESLRTYGYTF
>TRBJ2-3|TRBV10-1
CASSESIGGSYTDTQYF
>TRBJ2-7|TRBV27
CASSTYRGYEQYF
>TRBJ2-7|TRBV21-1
CASSKGEGIREQYF
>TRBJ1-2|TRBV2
CASLRTGGSDGYTF
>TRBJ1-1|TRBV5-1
CAISQQLPNTQAFF
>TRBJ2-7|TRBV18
CASSPTSGRDAYEQYF
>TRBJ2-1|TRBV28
CASSSASGRAFEQFF
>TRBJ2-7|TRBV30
CAWSRLATYEQYF